This T cell receptor (beta chain) was identified during a study of T cell responses to AZD1222 COVID-19 vaccine. Findings and limits, study-wide: A rise in Spike-specific TCR breadth and depth followed two AZD1222 doses. Donors were largely white British and mainly female; clonal diversity was possibly underestimated. Baseline serology detected seropositivity in only 5 or 6 AZD1222 recipients.

For this clone: The antigen remains undetermined.

The data were produced by immunoSEQ multiplex PCR, yet TCRdb's version contains in-frame clones alone and is incomplete. In the table there are 210,000 or so clones, around 94% of which are singletons. The source material was peripheral blood, sampled 28 days after the second dose of the MenACWY control vaccine. The receptor was derived from an adult who received the MenACWY meningococcal vaccine as a control.

In DNA form, the CDR3 reads TGTGCCAGCAGCCCCCTAGCGGGGATGTCCTACAATGAGCAGTTCTTC. Protein product: CASSPLAGMSYNEQFF. The chain links TRBV6-2 or TRBV6-3 to TRBJ2-1, with 9 nucleotides matching TRBD2. This CDR3 comprises 16 residues. The germline V gene has CDR1 MNHEY and CDR2 SVGEGT. With 6 bases clipped from V and 1 base from J, the junction kept 7 bases outside the gene matches.